These 18 T cell receptor beta chains share one sample of origin, sequenced in a study of shared clonotypes between healthy human individuals. Here immunoSEQ multiplex PCR was the method, and the copy in TCRdb shows in-frame clones only, minus some. The repertoire holds some 1,600,000 clones, with approximately 98% as singletons. Sample: naive CD4+ T cells sorted from blood. Subset in this sample: CD45RA+ positively selected. The receptors here all came from a man between 25 and 39 years old in good health.

The V gene is TRBV7-2, the J gene TRBJ2-7; no definite D call. V was trimmed by 5 bases and J by 0 bases, leaving 8 bases between them. Looked up from germline, CDR1 is SGHTA and CDR2 is FQGNSA. The length of the CDR3 is 13 residues. CDR3 nucleotides: TGTGCCAGCAGCGCTATTGCCTCCTACGAGCAGTACTTC. It translates to CASSAIASYEQYF.

The chain combines TRBV28 with TRBJ2-1; the D is unclear. The CDR3 has 12 residues. The V end was cut by 5 bases, the J end by 13 bases, with 15 bases between. Germline V CDR1 and CDR2: MDHEN, SYDVKM. The CDR3 DNA sequence: TGTGCCAGCAGTCCCCTAACGAGCCCCCAGTTCTTC. It yields the protein CASSPLTSPQFF.

The chain combines TRBV19 with TRBJ1-5, with D perhaps matching TRBD1 (5 bases). The CDR3 runs 14 residues. V gave up 3 bases and J gave up 9 bases, with 15 bases separating them. Germline CDR1 reads LNHDA; CDR2 reads SQIVND (reference sequence). The CDR3 coding sequence is TGTGCCAGTAGTATTATCCAGGGAGGTCCGCCCCAGCATTTT. This translates into CASSIIQGGPPQHF.

V usage is TRBV5-1 and J usage is TRBJ1-3; unclear D gene. With 5 bases removed from V and 0 bases from J, the gap between germline ends came to 9 bases. The CDR3 is 14 amino acids. Germline V gives CDR1 SGHRS, CDR2 YFSETQ. The CDR3 coding sequence is TGCGCCAGCAGGGACCCGAGCTCTGGAAACACCATATATTTT. This encodes CASRDPSSGNTIYF.

In nucleotides, the CDR3 is TGCGCCAGCATGGGGCAAAACTCTGGGGCCAACGTCCTGACTTTC. Amino acid sequence: CASMGQNSGANVLTF. The chain has TRBV5-1 and TRBJ2-6; possible D gene TRBD1, 5 bases. Per germline, CDR1 SGHRS and CDR2 YFSETQ. The CDR3 spans 15 residues. Trimming removed 6 bases from V and 0 bases from J, with 10 bases in between.

This chain joins TRBV28 and TRBJ2-3; TRBD2 is a possible D gene (5 bases). V shed 2 bases and J shed 2 bases, with 8 bases lying between them. Germline V gene lookup returns CDR1 MDHEN and CDR2 SYDVKM. The CDR3 totals 14 residues. CDR3 bases: TGTGCCAGCAGTTTAACGACTACCACAGATACGCAGTATTTT. This sequence encodes CASSLTTTTDTQYF.

Only one count was recorded for this clone. The CDR3 here is CASSIQMTDTQYF. The CDR3 nucleotides are TGTGCCAGTAGTATCCAGATGACAGATACGCAGTATTTT. The chain is built from TRBV19 and TRBJ2-3; D gene ambiguous. V was clipped by 3 bases and J by 3 bases, with 7 bases between them. CDR3 length: 13 amino acids. Per the germline V gene, CDR1 is LNHDA and CDR2 is SQIVND (reference sequence).

The chain carries TRBV19 and TRBJ1-5; D gene uncertain. This CDR3 spans 14 amino acids. Trimming shortened V by 3 bases and J by 0 bases, and 6 bases separated the two germline ends. Germline V gene lookup returns CDR1 LNHDA and CDR2 SQIVND (reference sequence). The CDR3 nucleotides are TGTGCCAGTAGTATTGGGCATAGCAATCAGCCCCAGCATTTT. Translated: CASSIGHSNQPQHF.

This rearrangement joins TRBV7-9 to TRBJ1-1; tentative D call: TRBD1 (5 bases). This CDR3 has 14 amino acids. CDR1 SEHNR and CDR2 FQNEAQ come from the germline V gene (reference sequence). V lost 1 base and J lost 4, with 10 bases in between. The CDR3 nucleotides read TGTGCCAGCAGCTTAGAGGCGAGGGGCACTGAAGCTTTCTTT. Translation: CASSLEARGTEAFF.

This clone was seen a single time. Other DNA sequences in this sample translate to the same CDR3. The V call is TRBV18, the J call TRBJ2-3; 10 bases align to TRBD2. Germline V gene sequence: CDR1 KGHSH, CDR2 LQKENI. The CDR3 has 14 residues. V trimming: 6 bases; J trimming: 1 base; junction bases outside the gene matches: 1. The CDR3 region is CASSGLAGTDTQYF. CDR3 bases: TGTGCCAGCTCCGGACTAGCGGGCACAGATACGCAGTATTTT.

This clone has a single count. The V gene is TRBV15, the J gene TRBJ2-3; D may be TRBD2 (6 bases). Trimming cost V 0 bases and J 2 bases, with 9 bases left between them. CDR1 and CDR2 (germline): LNHNV, YYDKDF (reference sequence). The CDR3 sequence is 15 residues long. CDR3 protein: CATSRDAGFTDTQYF. The CDR3 DNA reads as TGTGCCACCAGCAGAGATGCGGGATTCACAGATACGCAGTATTTT.

V usage is TRBV2 and J usage is TRBJ2-7; 12 bases are a match to TRBD2. Germline CDR1 is SNHLY and CDR2 is FYNNEI. The CDR3 has 15 residues. The V gene end was trimmed by 6 bases and the J gene end by 1 base; junction bases not matched to a gene: 4. In DNA form, the CDR3 reads TGTGCCAGCAGGCCCACTAGCGGGAGGTCCTACGAGCAGTACTTC. It translates to CASRPTSGRSYEQYF.

This chain joins TRBV6-1 and TRBJ1-4, with D perhaps TRBD1 (6 bases). Trimming pared 2 bases from V and 8 bases from J, leaving 9 bases between. The CDR3 contains 13 residues. Germline V lookup: CDR1 MNHNS, CDR2 SASEGT. The CDR3 bases are TGTGCCAGCAGTGAATTGACAGGCGAAAAACTGTTTTTT. Amino acids: CASSELTGEKLFF.

V gene TRBV9 combines with J gene TRBJ2-1, with D perhaps matching TRBD2 (6 bases). Germline values: CDR1 SGDLS, CDR2 YYNGEE. The CDR3 is made up of 15 amino acids. V lost 3 bases and J 0 bases, leaving 10 bases between the germline ends. DNA for the CDR3: TGTGCCAGCAGCGGACGGCGGGGCTCCTACAATGAGCAGTTCTTC. This codes for CASSGRRGSYNEQFF. Combining the CDR3 with reference TRBV9 and TRBJ2-1 gives the whole variable domain DSGVTQTPKHLITATGQRVTLRCSPRSGDLSVYWYQQSLDQGLQFLIQYYNGEERAKGNILERFSAQQFPDLHSELNLSSLELGDSALYFCASSGRRGSYNEQFFGPGTRLTVL.

The rearrangement joins TRBV19 to TRBJ1-5; unclear D gene. The CDR3 length is 15 residues. The germline V and J ends were trimmed by 0 bases and 4 bases, with 10 bases remaining between them. Looked up from germline, CDR1 is LNHDA and CDR2 is SQIVND (reference sequence). The CDR3 spells CASSIEGIPNQPQHF. The CDR3 DNA is TGTGCCAGTAGTATAGAGGGTATACCTAATCAGCCCCAGCATTTT.

This clone was counted once. The J gene is TRBJ2-7, the V gene TRBV30; D is undetermined. The CDR3 sequence is 12 residues long. The V gene's germline CDR1 is GTSNPN and CDR2 SVGIG (reference sequence). V was pared by 4 bases and J by 4 bases, with 11 bases between. The CDR3 reads CAWTNLDYEQYF. As DNA, the CDR3 is TGTGCCTGGACAAATCTTGATTACGAGCAGTACTTC. Together with reference TRBV30 and TRBJ2-7, the CDR3 gives the full variable domain: SQTIHQWPATLVQPVGSPLSLECTVEGTSNPNLYWYRQAAGRGLQLLFYSVGIGQISSEVPQNLSASRPQDRQFILSSKKLLLSDSGFYLCAWTNLDYEQYFGPGTRLTVT.

The rearrangement joins TRBV28 to TRBJ1-2, with D unresolved. In germline, CDR1 is MDHEN, CDR2 SYDVKM. V was trimmed by 1 base and J by 4 bases, leaving 16 bases between them. CDR3 size: 16 residues. The CDR3 loop is CASSLFPDGILYGYTF. CDR3 nucleotide sequence: TGTGCCAGCAGTTTATTTCCAGACGGGATCCTCTATGGCTACACCTTC.

The V and J genes are TRBV7-8 and TRBJ2-7, with D maybe TRBD2 (6 bases). The CDR3 runs to 15 residues. Trimming took 5 bases from V and 1 from J, leaving 15 bases between them. The V gene's germline CDR1 is SGHVS and CDR2 FQNEAQ. DNA for the CDR3: TGTGCCAGCAGCCCGACTAGACTACCTTCCTACGAGCAGTACTTC. The encoded protein is CASSPTRLPSYEQYF.